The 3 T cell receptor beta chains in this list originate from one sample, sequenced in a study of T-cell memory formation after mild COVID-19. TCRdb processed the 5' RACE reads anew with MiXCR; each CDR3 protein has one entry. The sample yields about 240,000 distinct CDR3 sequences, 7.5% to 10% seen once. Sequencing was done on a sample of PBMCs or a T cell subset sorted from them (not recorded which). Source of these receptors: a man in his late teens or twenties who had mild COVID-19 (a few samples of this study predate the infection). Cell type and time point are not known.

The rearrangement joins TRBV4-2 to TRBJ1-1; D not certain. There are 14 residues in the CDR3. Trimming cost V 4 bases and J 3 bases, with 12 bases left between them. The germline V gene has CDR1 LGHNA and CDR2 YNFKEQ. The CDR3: CASSPEVRDTEAFF. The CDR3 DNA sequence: TGTGCCAGCAGCCCAGAGGTGAGGGACACTGAAGCTTTCTTT.

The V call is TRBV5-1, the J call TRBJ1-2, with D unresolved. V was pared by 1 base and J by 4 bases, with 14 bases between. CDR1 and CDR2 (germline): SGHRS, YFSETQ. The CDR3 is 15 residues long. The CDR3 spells CASSLRSDGVYGYTF. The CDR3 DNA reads TGCGCCAGCAGCTTGAGATCCGACGGAGTCTATGGCTACACCTTC.

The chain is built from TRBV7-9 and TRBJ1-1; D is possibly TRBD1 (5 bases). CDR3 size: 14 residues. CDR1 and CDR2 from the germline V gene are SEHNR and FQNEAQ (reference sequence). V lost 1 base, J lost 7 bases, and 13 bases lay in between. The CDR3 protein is CASSLGQGRDEAFF. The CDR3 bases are TGTGCCAGCAGCTTAGGGCAGGGCAGGGATGAAGCTTTCTTT.